This entry lists 20 T cell receptor beta chains sequenced from one sample in a study of blood T cell repertoires in COVID-19. Repertoires were generated with immunoSEQ multiplex PCR, while TCRdb's copy carries only in-frame clones and drops some. The sample includes under 80,000 clones, more than 80% of them seen just once. The sample was peripheral blood. These receptors all come from a woman older than 75 with active or convalescent COVID-19.

The chain recombines TRBV28 with TRBJ1-2; D may be TRBD1 (5 bases). This CDR3 has 14 residues. Germline assignment: CDR1 MDHEN and CDR2 SYDVKM. V dropped 7 bases and J dropped 2 bases, with 14 bases sitting between them. The CDR3 coding sequence is TGTGCCAGCACCCGTGGGTCAGGGAACTATGGCTACACCTTC. Its translation: CASTRGSGNYGYTF.

This rearrangement joins TRBV29-1 to TRBJ2-3, with 7 bases identical to TRBD2. The germline CDR1 and CDR2 sequences are SQVTM and ANQGSEA. This CDR3 comprises 13 residues. Trimming at V came to 6 bases and at J to 2 bases, leaving 5 bases not matched to a gene. The CDR3 sequence: CSVASGNTDTQYF. The CDR3 DNA reads TGCAGCGTAGCTAGCGGAAACACAGATACGCAGTATTTT.

The gene calls are TRBV7-9 and TRBJ1-5; 10 bases match TRBD1. The length of the CDR3 is 15 residues. Germline CDR1 reads SEHNR; CDR2 reads FQNEAQ (reference sequence). V lost 5 bases and J lost 4; bases outside the gene matches: 5. The CDR3 region has the DNA TGTGCCAGCAGCCCGGGACAGGGGACTAATCAGCCCCAGCATTTT. Its translation is CASSPGQGTNQPQHF.

The chain couples TRBV7-2 to TRBJ1-2, with TRBD1 as a possible D gene (5 bases). This CDR3 is 13 amino acids long. In germline, CDR1 is SGHTA, CDR2 FQGNSA. Trimming stripped 4 bases from V and 8 bases from J, with 14 bases between. This CDR3 is CASSSRQPRGYTF. The CDR3 nucleotides read TGTGCCAGCAGCTCTCGACAGCCTCGCGGCTACACCTTC.

The chain recombines TRBV9 with TRBJ1-4, with 7 bases that match TRBD1. Germline-derived CDR1 and CDR2 are SGDLS and YYNGEE. The CDR3 is 15 amino acids. The V and J ends lost 0 bases and 3 bases, in that order; junction bases with no gene match: 2. The CDR3 DNA reads TGTGCCAGCAGCGTAGGTCAGGGGGCTAATGAAAAACTGTTTTTT. This encodes CASSVGQGANEKLFF.

This chain connects TRBV6-2 or TRBV6-3 to TRBJ2-7; 11 nucleotides match TRBD2. The trim removed 7 bases at V and 5 bases at J, leaving 13 bases unmatched. CDR3 length: 16 residues. Per germline, CDR1 MNHEY and CDR2 SVGEGT. The CDR3 spells CASTPLAGAPSDEQYF. Here the CDR3 DNA reads TGTGCCAGCACCCCACTAGCGGGGGCCCCTTCGGACGAGCAGTACTTC.

The chain has TRBV3-1 (or the pseudogene TRBV3-2) and TRBJ2-5; tentative D call: TRBD1 (6 bases). CDR1 LGHDT and CDR2 YNNKEL come from the germline V gene (reference sequence). The CDR3 spans 15 residues. V lost 2 bases to trimming and J lost 3 bases, with 13 bases between them. The CDR3 here is CASSQYRTDEETQYF. DNA of the CDR3: TGTGCCAGCAGCCAATATCGGACAGACGAAGAGACCCAGTACTTC.

Turning to this clone: A read error may produce the germline difference seen at one junction end. This chain uses TRBV4-3 with TRBJ2-4; a weak D match, TRBD2 (5 bases). Germline V gives CDR1 LGHNA, CDR2 YSLEER. This CDR3 is built from 15 residues. As DNA, the CDR3 is TGCGCCAGCAGTCAAGTTGGACTAGCCAAAAACATTCAGTACTTC. It yields the protein CASSQVGLAKNIQYF.

In its sample, this clone was seen a few times. The chain combines TRBV5-4 with TRBJ2-5; the match to TRBD2 covers 11 bases. This CDR3 is built from 14 residues. After removal of 4 bases from V and 5 bases from J, the junction contained 4 bases not matched to a gene. Germline V CDR1 and CDR2: SGHNT, YYREEE (reference sequence). This CDR3 reads CASSIAGGHETQYF. In DNA form, the CDR3 reads TGTGCCAGCAGCATAGCGGGGGGGCATGAGACCCAGTACTTC.

V is TRBV6-5 and J is TRBJ2-5; no definite D call. The germline gives CDR1 MNHEY, CDR2 SVGAGI. The CDR3 extends over 11 amino acids. The V end was cut by 2 bases, the J end by 5 bases, with 3 bases between. The CDR3 spells CASSYLETQYF. The CDR3 bases are TGTGCCAGCAGTTACCTGGAGACCCAGTACTTC.

The DNA for the CDR3 is TGTGCCAGCAGCTTTCGGGGTGGGGCAGGGGAACAAGATACGCAGTATTTT. Amino acids: CASSFRGGAGEQDTQYF. The chain employs TRBV7-9 and TRBJ2-3, with TRBD1 as a possible D gene (6 bases). The germline V gene encodes CDR1 SEHNR and CDR2 FQNEAQ (reference sequence). The CDR3 runs to 17 residues. V lost 3 bases and J 5 bases, leaving 21 bases between the germline ends.

V gene TRBV24-1 combines with J gene TRBJ2-3, with 11 bases matching TRBD1. Germline V gene lookup returns CDR1 KGHDR and CDR2 SFDVKD. This CDR3 is built from 18 residues. Trimming cost V 3 bases and J 4 bases; bases outside gene matches: 11. The CDR3 loop is CATSDLPGQGAGSDTQYF. Here the CDR3 DNA reads TGTGCCACCAGTGATCTACCAGGACAGGGGGCAGGCTCAGATACGCAGTATTTT.

The V gene is TRBV14, the J gene TRBJ1-2, with no clear D. Germline CDR1 SGHDN, CDR2 FVKESK. This CDR3 region has 14 residues. Trimming removed 0 bases from V and 8 bases from J, with 13 bases in between. CDR3 nucleotide sequence: TGTGCCAGCAGCCAAGATCTTCTCGGGAGCGGCTACACCTTC. Translating it yields CASSQDLLGSGYTF.

The genes are TRBV7-9 and TRBJ1-3, with 7 bases matching TRBD1. With V trimmed by 2 bases and J by 2 bases, 12 bases remained unmatched. Germline values: CDR1 SEHNR, CDR2 FQNEAQ (reference sequence). The CDR3 has 18 residues. The CDR3 sequence is CASSLLQTGFHAGNTIYF. The DNA for the CDR3 is TGTGCCAGCAGCTTATTACAGACAGGGTTCCACGCTGGAAACACCATATATTTT.

This chain connects TRBV20-1 to TRBJ1-2, with a possible D match to TRBD1 (5 bases). The CDR3 runs 10 residues. Trimming removed 4 bases from V and 5 bases from J, with 5 bases in between. Germline loops: CDR1 DFQATT, CDR2 SNEGSKA (reference sequence). The CDR3 DNA is TGCAGTGCTACAGGGTATGGCTACACCTTC. It codes for CSATGYGYTF.

The chain links TRBV19 to TRBJ1-2, with TRBD1 identical over 11 bases. Germline V gene sequence: CDR1 LNHDA, CDR2 SQIVND (reference sequence). The CDR3 has 15 amino acids. Unmatched junction bases numbered 3, after V lost 3 bases and J lost 3 bases. The CDR3 DNA sequence: TGTGCCAGTAGTATTCCGGGACAGGGGGACTATGGCTACACCTTC. This codes for CASSIPGQGDYGYTF. The full variable domain, in which reference TRBV19 and TRBJ1-2 provide the parts outside the CDR3, is DGGITQSPKYLFRKEGQNVTLSCEQNLNHDAMYWYRQDPGQGLRLIYYSQIVNDFQKGDIAEGYSVSREKKESFPLTVTSAQKNPTAFYLCASSIPGQGDYGYTFGSGTRLTVV.

This rearrangement joins TRBV28 to TRBJ2-3; TRBD2 aligns across 8 bases. Germline trimming cut 8 bases from V and 6 bases from J; bases unmatched to any gene: 16. CDR3 size: 16 residues. The germline V gene has CDR1 MDHEN and CDR2 SYDVKM. The CDR3 DNA sequence: TGTGCCAGCCAGAATGGGGGGCGGGGGGCCTACGATACGCAGTATTTT. Encoded protein: CASQNGGRGAYDTQYF.

The chain has TRBV6-5 and TRBJ2-7; D remains ambiguous. V dropped 6 bases and J dropped 0 bases, with 9 bases sitting between them. This CDR3 is built from 13 residues. Germline V gives CDR1 MNHEY, CDR2 SVGAGI. CDR3 in DNA: TGTGCCAGCAGCTTCAGGTCCTCCTACGAGCAGTACTTC. Its protein product is CASSFRSSYEQYF.

In DNA form, the CDR3 reads TGTGCCAGCAGCTTAGGTACGGGGGGACGCTACGAGCAGTACTTC. It specifies CASSLGTGGRYEQYF. The rearrangement uses TRBV7-6 and TRBJ2-7; 7 positions match TRBD2. The V gene end was trimmed by 1 base and the J gene end by 3 bases; junction bases not matched to a gene: 6. The CDR3 consists of 15 residues. The germline gives CDR1 SGHVS, CDR2 FNYEAQ.

The chain is built from TRBV28 and TRBJ2-7; perhaps TRBD1 as D (5 bases). CDR1 and CDR2 (germline): MDHEN, SYDVKM. V lost 2 bases, J lost 2 bases, and 13 bases lay in between. This CDR3 has 15 amino acids. CDR3 protein: CASSLNRIKTYEQYF. In DNA form, the CDR3 reads TGTGCCAGCAGTTTAAACAGGATAAAGACCTACGAGCAGTACTTC.